Below are 27 T cell receptor beta chains sequenced from a single sample in a study of T cell responses to AZD1222 COVID-19 vaccine. Clones were sequenced by immunoSEQ multiplex PCR, and TCRdb holds only the in-frame ones, with some missing. The repertoire consists of over 120,000 clones, with about 90% occurring once and the leading ten covering 2.5% to 4%. The sequences come from peripheral blood, collected 28 days after the second AZD1222 dose. The receptors come from an adult who received the AZD1222 COVID-19 vaccine.

This chain uses TRBV6-6 with TRBJ2-3; D remains unclear. Germline CDR1 and CDR2: MNHNY and SVGAGI (reference sequence). The V gene lost 6 bases and the J gene lost 1 base, with 8 bases spanning the gap. The CDR3 has 13 residues. CDR3 DNA sequence: TGTGCCAGCAGGGAAGGAGGCACAGATACGCAGTATTTT. This sequence encodes CASREGGTDTQYF.

This clone was observed a handful of times. The V gene is TRBV28, the J gene TRBJ1-2; D might be TRBD1 (5 bases). The germline gives CDR1 MDHEN, CDR2 SYDVKM. The CDR3 runs to 16 residues. The V end was cut by 2 bases, the J end by 3 bases, with 16 bases between. Here the CDR3 DNA reads TGTGCCAGCAGTTTACCCGACGGGGCGGGTGACTATGGCTACACCTTC. It translates to CASSLPDGAGDYGYTF.

The chain uses TRBV7-9 and TRBJ2-1; tentative D call: TRBD2 (6 bases). Germline V gene lookup returns CDR1 SEHNR and CDR2 FQNEAQ (reference sequence). V was clipped by 5 bases and J by 3 bases, with 20 bases between them. The CDR3 runs to 17 residues. The CDR3, as DNA: TGTGCCAGCAGCCCTCAAGGGCGGACTATAATCTACAATGAGCAGTTCTTC. Amino acid sequence: CASSPQGRTIIYNEQFF.

The chain is built from TRBV30 and TRBJ2-7; TRBD1 aligns across 7 bases. The germline gives CDR1 GTSNPN, CDR2 SVGIG (reference sequence). This CDR3 comprises 12 residues. V lost 4 bases, J lost 5 bases, and 5 bases stayed unmatched. The CDR3 spells CAWNRGSNEQYF. The CDR3 DNA reads TGTGCCTGGAACAGGGGATCAAACGAGCAGTACTTC.

The chain links TRBV27 to TRBJ2-1, with a possible D match to TRBD2 (6 bases). Germline CDR1 is MNHEY and CDR2 is SMNVEV (reference sequence). The CDR3 covers 16 residues. Trimming shortened V by 2 bases and J by 2 bases, and 13 bases separated the two germline ends. This chain's CDR3 is CASSLPGLSAYNEQFF. The CDR3 DNA follows: TGTGCCAGCAGTTTACCCGGACTATCCGCCTACAATGAGCAGTTCTTC.

The chain recombines TRBV5-6 with TRBJ1-1; 8 bases align to TRBD1. Germline trimming cut 4 bases from V and 10 bases from J; bases unmatched to any gene: 9. Per the germline V gene, CDR1 is SGHDT and CDR2 is YYEEEE. This CDR3 spans 13 amino acids. The DNA of the CDR3 is TGTGCCAGCAGCCCCGGACAGGGCCAAGGAGCTTTCTTT. Protein sequence: CASSPGQGQGAFF.

This chain links TRBV4-1 with TRBJ1-1, with TRBD1 as a possible D gene (6 bases). The germline V and J ends were trimmed by 1 base and 0 bases, with 12 bases remaining between them. CDR1 is MGHRA, CDR2 YSYEKL, per germline. The length of the CDR3 is 16 residues. The CDR3 coding sequence is TGCGCCAGCAGCCAAGGATGGGGGCAAATGAACACTGAAGCTTTCTTT. It specifies CASSQGWGQMNTEAFF.

V is TRBV11-2 and J is TRBJ2-7; D is unresolved. The germline V gene encodes CDR1 SGHAT and CDR2 FQNNGV. This CDR3 contains 15 residues. V was cut by 2 bases and J by 0 bases, with 11 bases left in between. The CDR3 sequence: CASSLLGRNSYEQYF. For the CDR3, the DNA is TGTGCCAGCAGCTTACTGGGCAGAAACTCCTACGAGCAGTACTTC.

This rearrangement joins TRBV4-3 to TRBJ1-1; 9 bases are shared with TRBD1. V trimming: 4 bases; J trimming: 0 bases; junction bases outside the gene matches: 9. The CDR3 consists of 17 residues. Germline lookup yields CDR1 LGHNA and CDR2 YSLEER. The CDR3 region has the DNA TGCGCCAGCAGCCGCGCCATGGACAGGGGAATGAACACTGAAGCTTTCTTT. Amino acids: CASSRAMDRGMNTEAFF.

This chain uses TRBV28 with TRBJ1-4; 9 bases line up with TRBD1. The CDR3 sequence is 15 residues long. Trimming took 5 bases from V and 10 from J; bases not matched to a gene: 11. The germline CDR1 and CDR2 sequences are MDHEN and SYDVKM. Written as DNA, the CDR3 is TGTGCCAGCAGTCCCCGGGACAGGGTCTATGGAAAACTGTTTTTT. Protein sequence: CASSPRDRVYGKLFF.

CDR3 sequence: CASSLDRVETQYF. The CDR3 coding sequence is TGCGCCAGCAGCTTGGACAGGGTGGAGACCCAGTACTTC. The rearrangement uses TRBV5-1 and TRBJ2-5, with D possibly TRBD1 on 6 matching bases. The CDR3 is 13 residues long. Germline CDR1 and CDR2: SGHRS and YFSETQ. Trimming took off 0 bases at V and 5 bases at J, with 8 bases between the two ends.

The CDR3 coding sequence is TGTGCCAGCAGCTCGTACGACAAGTACGAGCAGTACTTC. It specifies CASSSYDKYEQYF. V usage is TRBV5-4 and J usage is TRBJ2-7; D gene uncertain. The CDR3 runs to 13 residues. V gave up 3 bases and J gave up 4 bases, with 11 bases separating them. Per the germline V gene, CDR1 is SGHNT and CDR2 is YYREEE (reference sequence).

The chain employs TRBV6-2 or TRBV6-3 and TRBJ1-5; the match to TRBD1 covers 7 bases. CDR3 size: 15 residues. Per the germline V gene, CDR1 is MNHEY and CDR2 is SVGEGT. Trimming took 5 bases from V and 3 from J; bases not matched to a gene: 7. CDR3 sequence: CASSIWTGTNQPQHF. DNA for the CDR3: TGTGCCAGCAGTATCTGGACAGGAACCAATCAGCCCCAGCATTTT.

The V gene is TRBV19, the J gene TRBJ2-7; D is perhaps TRBD2 (6 bases). The CDR3 length is 15 residues. Trimming left V 2 bases short and J 4 bases short, with 15 bases between. CDR1 and CDR2 from the germline V gene are LNHDA and SQIVND (reference sequence). The DNA for the CDR3 is TGTGCCAGTAGTATAATCGGCGGGACGACGTACGAGCAGTACTTC. It encodes CASSIIGGTTYEQYF.

In DNA, the CDR3 is TGTGCCAGCGGAGAACCGGGGGCTGACACCGGGGAGCTGTTTTTT. Translated: CASGEPGADTGELFF. V and J are TRBV5-6 and TRBJ2-2; either TRBD1 or TRBD2 may fit D (6 bases each). There are 15 residues in the CDR3. With 7 bases removed from V and 3 bases from J, the gap between germline ends came to 16 bases. The germline V gene encodes CDR1 SGHDT and CDR2 YYEEEE. The full variable domain, with the rest looked up from reference TRBV5-6 and TRBJ2-2, is DAGVTQSPTHLIKTRGQQVTLRCSPKSGHDTVSWYQQALGQGPQFIFQYYEEEERQRGNFPDRFSGHQFPNYSSELNVNALLLGDSALYLCASGEPGADTGELFFGEGSRLTVL.

J is TRBJ2-1 and V is TRBV27, with D unclear. Germline V gene lookup returns CDR1 MNHEY and CDR2 SMNVEV (reference sequence). The CDR3 contains 14 residues. With 3 bases removed from V and 4 bases from J, the gap between germline ends came to 10 bases. This CDR3 is CASSLTLGYNEQFF. DNA of the CDR3: TGTGCCAGCAGTTTGACCCTGGGATACAATGAGCAGTTCTTC.

V usage is TRBV5-4 and J usage is TRBJ2-3; 9 bases are a match to TRBD2. Germline assignment: CDR1 SGHNT and CDR2 YYREEE (reference sequence). V was clipped by 4 bases and J by 4 bases; unmatched bases: 10. The CDR3 contains 16 residues. In nucleotides, the CDR3 is TGTGCCAGCAGCCCGAAACTAGCGGGTGTTGCAGATACGCAGTATTTT. It specifies CASSPKLAGVADTQYF.

This clone appeared once. CDR3 in DNA: TGTGCCAGCGGACAGTTCTTCCAAGAGACCCAGTACTTC. Translated: CASGQFFQETQYF. The rearrangement joins TRBV2 to TRBJ2-5; the D gene is possibly TRBD1 (6 bases). V was cut by 8 bases and J by 1 base, with 11 bases left in between. The CDR3 runs 13 residues. Per germline, CDR1 SNHLY and CDR2 FYNNEI.

This chain joins TRBV5-8 and TRBJ2-1; D is unclear. Germline CDR1 is SGHTS and CDR2 is YDEGEE. V was cut by 0 bases and J by 8 bases, with 3 bases left in between. This CDR3 has 11 residues. CDR3 region: CASSLDDEQFF. CDR3 nucleotides: TGTGCCAGCAGCTTGGATGATGAGCAGTTCTTC.

The J gene is TRBJ1-1, the V gene TRBV6-6; D gene uncertain. V lost 6 bases and J 1 base, leaving 9 bases between the germline ends. This CDR3 is 13 amino acids long. Per the germline V gene, CDR1 is MNHNY and CDR2 is SVGAGI (reference sequence). This CDR3 is CASRIQPNTEAFF. In DNA, the CDR3 is TGTGCCAGCAGGATCCAGCCGAACACTGAAGCTTTCTTT.

The chain links TRBV4-3 to TRBJ2-1; D unclear. Trimming took off 0 bases at V and 0 bases at J, with 9 bases between the two ends. The germline V gene has CDR1 LGHNA and CDR2 YSLEER. This CDR3 has 16 amino acids. The DNA for the CDR3 is TGCGCCAGCAGCCAAGATTCGCCCCACTCCTACAATGAGCAGTTCTTC. Protein sequence: CASSQDSPHSYNEQFF.

This chain connects TRBV19 to TRBJ2-7; TRBD2 matches at 12 bases. V lost 7 bases and J lost 5; bases outside the gene matches: 6. The CDR3 has 14 amino acids. Germline assignment: CDR1 LNHDA and CDR2 SQIVND (reference sequence). The CDR3 reads CASNGLAGSHEQYF. CDR3 sequence (DNA): TGTGCCAGTAACGGACTAGCGGGAAGCCACGAGCAGTACTTC.

This sequence joins TRBV28 and TRBJ2-7; D is undetermined. The V and J ends lost 3 bases and 5 bases respectively, with 11 bases between them. CDR3 length equals 13 residues. CDR1 is MDHEN, CDR2 SYDVKM, per germline. The CDR3 is CASSFLGKDEQYF. The CDR3 coding sequence is TGTGCCAGCAGTTTTCTGGGGAAGGACGAGCAGTACTTC.

As DNA, the CDR3 is TGTGCCAGCAGCTTAGTTACTAGCGGATACACAGATACGCAGTATTTT. Its protein product is CASSLVTSGYTDTQYF. This chain joins TRBV11-2 and TRBJ2-3, with TRBD2 identical over 8 bases. CDR1 is SGHAT and CDR2 is FQNNGV in the germline V gene. The J segment lost 2 bases and the V segment lost 1 base, leaving 5 bases of the junction unmatched. The CDR3 loop spans 16 amino acids.

The J gene is TRBJ2-1, the V gene TRBV15; D is possibly TRBD1 (5 bases). The CDR3 spans 14 residues. Deletions cut 1 base from V and 5 bases from J, with 9 bases between. Germline CDR1 reads LNHNV; CDR2 reads YYDKDF (reference sequence). In DNA form, the CDR3 reads TGTGCCACCAGCAGAGGGGGCTCTAACAATGAGCAGTTCTTC. It translates to CATSRGGSNNEQFF.

This chain joins TRBV4-3 and TRBJ1-5; no definite D call. With 0 bases removed from V and 2 bases from J, the gap between germline ends came to 5 bases. Germline CDR1 reads LGHNA; CDR2 reads YSLEER. This CDR3 is built from 14 residues. CDR3 in amino acids: CASSQDQGNQPQHF. For the CDR3, the DNA is TGCGCCAGCAGCCAAGATCAGGGCAATCAGCCCCAGCATTTT.

This chain links TRBV4-2 with TRBJ2-1, with 11 bases identical to TRBD2. Germline CDR1 LGHNA, CDR2 YNFKEQ. The CDR3 is 17 amino acids. The trim removed 0 bases at V and 8 bases at J, leaving 9 bases unmatched. CDR3 DNA sequence: TGTGCCAGCAGCCAAGAGTTACTAGCGGGAGAGCTCTATGAGCAGTTCTTC. Protein product: CASSQELLAGELYEQFF.